The rows below give T cell receptor beta chains drawn from one sample of a study of early T cells in non-severe SARS-CoV-2 infection. Via MiXCR, TCRdb re-called the 5' RACE reads, giving one row per CDR3 protein. In the table there are 90,000 to 100,000 distinct CDR3 sequences, about 13% of which are singletons. Sample: whole blood. The source is an adult who was a healthcare worker with PCR-confirmed SARS-CoV-2 infection or an uninfected control (not recorded which). Each CDR3 is given with its conserved first and last residue. The D gene is left open where the match is weak. Some rows have no size entry. The others give once, few or many, or a class for an expanded clone.

J | D | V | size | DNA | CDR3
TRBJ2-1 | TRBD1 | TRBV6-6 | many | TGTGCCAGCAGCCCAGGCGGGACAGGGAGATACAATGAGCAGTTCTTC | CASSPGGTGRYNEQFF
TRBJ2-1 | - | TRBV6-6 | - | TGTGCCAGCAGGGCTAGGCACACCGCCTACAATGAGCAGTTCTTC | CASRARHTAYNEQFF
TRBJ1-2 | - | TRBV6-5 | - | TGTGCCAGCAGTACCCAGAGCGGCATAGACTATGGCTACACCTTC | CASSTQSGIDYGYTF
TRBJ2-2 | - | TRBV6-5 | - | TGTGCCAGCAGTTACGATGGCGCACCCACCGGGGAGCTGTTTTTT | CASSYDGAPTGELFF
TRBJ1-2 | - | TRBV6-6 | - | TGTGCCAGCAGTTCCGGGACGAGCTACACCTTC | CASSSGTSYTF
TRBJ2-3 | TRBD2 | TRBV18 | many | TGTGCCAGCTCACTGCGGACTAGCGGATCCACAGATACGCAGTATTTT | CASSLRTSGSTDTQYF
TRBJ2-1 | - | TRBV27 | few | TGTGCCAGCAGTTTATTAGGGGACAATGAGCAGTTCTTC | CASSLLGDNEQFF
TRBJ2-7 | - | TRBV4-2 | many | TGTGCCAGCAGCCAAGATCCGCTGTGGGAGCAGTACTTC | CASSQDPLWEQYF
TRBJ1-1 | - | TRBV4-1 | - | TGCGCCAGCAGCCTGGACCCGGTAATCACTGAAGCTTTCTTT | CASSLDPVITEAFF
TRBJ2-7 | - | TRBV12-3/TRBV12-4 | many | TGTGCCAGCAGTTTGGGTCCTGACACCTACGAGCAGTACTTC | CASSLGPDTYEQYF
TRBJ2-5 | - | TRBV20-1 | many | TGCAGTGCTGGGCAGGGGAGGGAGACCCAGTACTTC | CSAGQGRETQYF
TRBJ2-1 | TRBD1 | TRBV5-1 | few | TGCGCCAGCACCCCCGGGACAGGGGGTAGCAATGAGCAGTTCTTC | CASTPGTGGSNEQFF
TRBJ2-1 | TRBD2 | TRBV11-2 | - | TGTGCCAGCAGCTTAGATACAACTAGCGGGGGGAATGAGCAGTTCTTC | CASSLDTTSGGNEQFF
TRBJ1-2 | - | TRBV19 | few | TGTGCCAGTAGTATCTGGAGTGGATTGGCAGACAACTTTTACACCTTC | CASSIWSGLADNFYTF
TRBJ1-3 | - | TRBV18 | many | TGTGCCAGCTCACCAGGGGGCGCCCCTGGAAACACCATATATTTT | CASSPGGAPGNTIYF
TRBJ2-5 | TRBD2 | TRBV5-1 | - | TGCGCCAGCAGCTTGGGGAGCGGGGGCTTTGAGACCCAGTACTTC | CASSLGSGGFETQYF
TRBJ1-3 | - | TRBV29-1 | - | TGCAGCGTTGAAAGGGGAGAAAACACCATATATTTT | CSVERGENTIYF
TRBJ1-3 | - | TRBV5-6 | few | TGTGCCAGCAGCCGCACAGGGACAGGAAACACCATATATTTT | CASSRTGTGNTIYF
TRBJ2-1 | TRBD1 | TRBV24-1 | many | TGTGCCACCAGTGATTCCCCCCGGGACAGGAAGCTTGAGCAGTTCTTC | CATSDSPRDRKLEQFF
TRBJ2-2 | TRBD1 | TRBV29-1 | few | TGCAGCGGAAGGACAGGGGGGTCCGGGGAGCTGTTTTTT | CSGRTGGSGELFF
TRBJ1-6 | - | TRBV7-6 | - | TGTGCCAGCAGCTTGCAAGGACCCGGCGGGGCACCCCTCCACTTT | CASSLQGPGGAPLHF
TRBJ1-1 | - | TRBV29-1 | many | TGCAGCGTTGAAGGCGATCCGGGGAGGCCTGACGCTTTCTTT | CSVEGDPGRPDAFF
TRBJ2-7 | - | TRBV29-1 | many | TGCAGCGTAAGCAGGGGCAGGGCGGCCTACGAGCAGTACTTC | CSVSRGRAAYEQYF
TRBJ2-2 | - | TRBV14 | - | TGTGCCAGCAGCCTCGACAGACTCGGGGAGCTGTTTTTT | CASSLDRLGELFF
TRBJ2-3 | TRBD2 | TRBV11-2 | many | TGTGCCAGCAGCCCACTTAGCGGGGGGGCCCAGTCGCATACGCAGTATTTT | CASSPLSGGAQSHTQYF
TRBJ2-5 | - | TRBV18 | few | TGTGCCAGCTCACCGCCCGGGGCACAAGAGACCCAGTACTTC | CASSPPGAQETQYF
TRBJ2-1 | - | TRBV6-5 | - | TGTGCCAGCAGTGCCGACAGAAGCTCCTACAATGAGCAGTTCTTC | CASSADRSSYNEQFF
TRBJ1-1 | - | TRBV2 | - | TGTGCCAGCAGGGGCCGGTTCTACACTGAAGCTTTCTTT | CASRGRFYTEAFF
TRBJ2-7 | TRBD2 | TRBV18 | many | TGTGCCAGCTCACCTACGGGGGGGTCCTACGAGCAGTACTTC | CASSPTGGSYEQYF
TRBJ1-2 | TRBD1 | TRBV5-5 | many | TGTGCCAGCAGCGGAAGGACAGGCCCACCCTCTAACTATGGCTACACCTTC | CASSGRTGPPSNYGYTF
TRBJ1-4 | - | TRBV6-6 | many | TGTGCCAGCAGTTACATCGCCGATGAAAAACTGTTTTTT | CASSYIADEKLFF
TRBJ2-1 | - | TRBV29-1 | - | TGCAGCGTTGCCGGGTCAGGGGCCTACAATGAGCAGTTCTTC | CSVAGSGAYNEQFF
TRBJ2-1 | TRBD2 | TRBV7-9 | many | TGTGCCAGCAGCCTCACGGGACTAAACAATGAGCAGTTCTTC | CASSLTGLNNEQFF
TRBJ2-1 | TRBD2 | TRBV19 | - | TGTGCCAGTTCCCTGGGACTAGCGGGGGGGCAGAATGAGCAGTTCTTC | CASSLGLAGGQNEQFF
TRBJ1-3 | - | TRBV4-1 | few | TGCGCCAGCAGCCAAGATCCAACAGGGTGGGGTCCGTTACCGCTAAACACCATATATTTT | CASSQDPTGWGPLPLNTIYF
TRBJ2-1 | TRBD2 | TRBV12-3/TRBV12-4 | many | TGTGCCAGCAGTTTTGAAGCGGGGGCTTACAATGAGCAGTTCTTC | CASSFEAGAYNEQFF
TRBJ1-2 | - | TRBV29-1 | few | TGCAGCGTCGGCCCCCTGAGGGGTCCGGCCGGCTATGGCTACACCTTC | CSVGPLRGPAGYGYTF
TRBJ1-5 | - | TRBV28 | many | TGTGCCAGCAGTTTACCCCGGCAGGGTAGGGCCAGCAATCAGCCCCAGCATTTT | CASSLPRQGRASNQPQHF
TRBJ2-7 | TRBD1 | TRBV6-5 | many | TGTGCCAGCAAAAACTCAGGGGGTAACGAGCAGTACTTC | CASKNSGGNEQYF
TRBJ2-2 | - | TRBV20-1 | - | TGCAGTGCCCCCACCGAAGGTGGAACCGGGGAGCTGTTTTTT | CSAPTEGGTGELFF